This TCR beta chain was captured in a study of blood T cell repertoires in COVID-19. The V gene lost 3 bases and the J gene lost 7 bases, with 20 bases spanning the gap. Germline assignment: CDR1 SGHRS and CDR2 YFSETQ. The CDR3 covers 16 residues. Clones were sequenced by immunoSEQ multiplex PCR, and TCRdb holds only the in-frame ones, with some missing. Seen here are over 110,000 clones, about 80% observed once, and the top ten hold 3% to 4%. This receptor was taken from a man between 50 and 59 years old in a cohort exposed to, infected with or recovered from COVID-19 (not recorded which). The sequencing sample was made of PBMCs or T cells enriched from blood (not recorded which). The V gene is TRBV5-1, the J gene TRBJ1-3; tentative D call: TRBD1 (5 bases). The CDR3 loop is CASSSQAGWVENTIYF. CDR3 nucleotides: TGCGCCAGCAGCTCGCAGGCAGGGTGGGTGGAGAACACCATATATTTT.